These 26 T cell receptor beta chains came from one sample sequenced in a study of tumor-infiltrating lymphocytes in localized non-small cell lung cancer. Sequencing was performed with immunoSEQ multiplex PCR; in TCRdb, only in-frame clones are kept and a portion is missing. The sample has thousands of clones; about 60% are singletons. The sample was uninvolved lung tissue not adjacent to the tumor. The receptors originated from a human donor with non-small cell lung cancer.

The gene calls are TRBV6-5 and TRBJ1-2; D is unclear. This CDR3 is built from 13 residues. CDR1 and CDR2 (germline): MNHEY, SVGAGI. V was clipped by 7 bases and J by 7 bases, with 16 bases between them. CDR3 bases: TGTGCCAGCAAAACTCCCTTCTGGACTGGCTACACCTTC. Its protein is CASKTPFWTGYTF.

The CDR3 DNA reads as TGTGCCATCAGCGTCCCGTCAGGGGACCGCAGCGATTACACCGGGGAGCTGTTTTTT. Protein sequence: CAISVPSGDRSDYTGELFF. The chain uses TRBV10-3 and TRBJ2-2, with D perhaps matching TRBD1 (6 bases). Germline V gene data show CDR1 as ENHRY and CDR2 as SYGVKD. The V gene lost 6 bases and the J gene lost 3 bases, with 26 bases spanning the gap. The CDR3 sequence is 19 residues long.

The chain links TRBV5-1 to TRBJ2-7; TRBD2 is a possible D gene (6 bases). The V and J ends lost 3 bases and 1 base respectively, with 11 bases between them. The CDR3 loop spans 14 amino acids. Germline CDR1 SGHRS, CDR2 YFSETQ. As DNA, the CDR3 is TGCGCCAGCAGCTCCGAGGGACTTTCCTACGAGCAGTACTTC. Encoded protein: CASSSEGLSYEQYF.

J is TRBJ2-6 and V is TRBV4-2; D gene ambiguous. The CDR3 has 16 amino acids. Trimming shortened V by 5 bases and J by 0 bases, and 11 bases separated the two germline ends. The germline CDR1 and CDR2 sequences are LGHNA and YNFKEQ. CDR3 bases: TGTGCCAGCAGCTTGGCAGCCAACTCTGGGGCCAACGTCCTGACTTTC. Its protein product is CASSLAANSGANVLTF.

The chain employs TRBV12-5 and TRBJ1-4; the match to TRBD1 covers 10 bases. CDR3 size: 16 residues. The ends lost 5 bases at V and 7 bases at J; junction bases unmatched: 10. Per germline, CDR1 LGHNT and CDR2 FRNRAP. The CDR3 sequence is CASGRSGTGDSEKLFF. CDR3 DNA: TGTGCTAGTGGTCGTTCCGGGACAGGGGATAGTGAAAAACTGTTTTTT.

The genes are TRBV23-1 and TRBJ2-7; possibly TRBD2 for D (5 bases). TRBV23-1 is an ORF, and what it does is uncertain. The CDR3 spans 13 residues. The V end lost 8 bases, the J end lost 6 bases, and 17 bases lay between the germline ends. CDR3: CASGGPAGFEQYF. Here the CDR3 DNA reads TGCGCCAGCGGAGGCCCGGCAGGCTTCGAGCAGTACTTC.

The chain links TRBV2 to TRBJ1-3; maybe TRBD1 (5 bases). Trimming removed 1 base at V and 0 bases at J, with 10 bases between. There are 16 residues in the CDR3. CDR1 and CDR2 from the germline V gene are SNHLY and FYNNEI. The CDR3 region is CASSEGLGLSGNTIYF. As DNA, the CDR3 is TGTGCCAGCAGTGAAGGCCTGGGACTCTCTGGAAACACCATATATTTT.

This sequence joins TRBV25-1 and TRBJ1-4; 9 bases line up with TRBD1. This CDR3 has 16 amino acids. V lost 4 bases, J lost 4 bases, and 7 bases stayed unmatched. Germline lookup yields CDR1 MGHDK and CDR2 SYGVNS. The CDR3 DNA reads as TGTGCCAGCAGTGGAAAACAGGGGGCGAGTAATGAAAAACTGTTTTTT. This gives the protein CASSGKQGASNEKLFF.

This clone has just a few counts. The chain employs TRBV12-5 and TRBJ2-2; D is undetermined. The CDR3 consists of 17 residues. The ends were cut back, 0 bases at V and 0 bases at J, with 11 bases in the middle. Germline V gene lookup returns CDR1 LGHNT and CDR2 FRNRAP. This chain's CDR3 is CASGLVFAGPNTGELFF. The CDR3 nucleotides are TGTGCTAGTGGTTTGGTTTTCGCAGGACCGAACACCGGGGAGCTGTTTTTT.

The chain couples TRBV30 to TRBJ2-1, with D unresolved. Trimming removed 0 bases at V and 4 bases at J, with 7 bases between. The CDR3 has 13 amino acids. CDR1 is GTSNPN and CDR2 is SVGIG in the germline V gene (reference sequence). CDR3 in amino acids: CAWSVRQYNEQFF. DNA for the CDR3: TGTGCCTGGAGTGTACGTCAGTACAATGAGCAGTTCTTC.

The rearrangement links TRBV5-6 to TRBJ1-2; D not resolved. V was trimmed by 4 bases and J by 4 bases, leaving 11 bases between them. This CDR3 has 13 amino acids. The germline V gene has CDR1 SGHDT and CDR2 YYEEEE. The CDR3 DNA reads TGTGCCAGCAGCCGGGAGGGAATCTATGGCTACACCTTC. This codes for CASSREGIYGYTF.

Only a few counts were recorded for this clone. The chain joins TRBV7-8 to TRBJ1-1; 7 bases are shared with TRBD1. V dropped 3 bases and J dropped 1; count of bases not matched to a gene: 5. The CDR3 is 15 amino acids. Germline loops: CDR1 SGHVS, CDR2 FQNEAQ. CDR3 nucleotides: TGTGCCAGCAGCTTGGGGGACAGACCGAACACTGAAGCTTTCTTT. Its protein product is CASSLGDRPNTEAFF. Combining the CDR3 with reference TRBV7-8 and TRBJ1-1 gives the whole variable domain GAGVSQSPRYKVAKRGQDVALRCDPISGHVSLFWYQQALGQGPEFLTYFQNEAQLDKSGLPSDRFFAERPEGSVSTLKIQRTQQEDSAVYLCASSLGDRPNTEAFFGQGTRLTVV.

V gene TRBV11-2 combines with J gene TRBJ2-2; possible D gene TRBD2, 5 bases. V shed 5 bases and J shed 2 bases, with 6 bases lying between them. Germline loops: CDR1 SGHAT, CDR2 FQNNGV. The CDR3 runs to 13 residues. The CDR3 nucleotides read TGTGCCAGCAGCAGGACTAACACCGGGGAGCTGTTTTTT. The encoded protein is CASSRTNTGELFF.

Only a few counts were recorded for this clone. Here the CDR3 reads CASSLNQGVTEAFF. CDR3 DNA: TGTGCCAGCAGCTTAAATCAGGGGGTTACTGAAGCTTTCTTT. V usage is TRBV7-3 and J usage is TRBJ1-1; 7 bases map to TRBD1. The CDR3 extends over 14 amino acids. The V and J ends lost 1 base and 5 bases, in that order; junction bases with no gene match: 4. CDR1 SGHTA and CDR2 FQGTGA come from the germline V gene.

The rearrangement links TRBV30 to TRBJ1-2; 8 bases are shared with TRBD1. Germline CDR1 and CDR2: GTSNPN and SVGIG (reference sequence). Trimming cost V 5 bases and J 3 bases; bases outside gene matches: 8. This CDR3 has 14 amino acids. The CDR3 DNA follows: TGTGCCTGGGGCCGACAGGGGCTTTACTATGGCTACACCTTC. It encodes CAWGRQGLYYGYTF.

V usage is TRBV2 and J usage is TRBJ1-2; D is unresolved. This CDR3 spans 8 amino acids. Germline CDR1 and CDR2: SNHLY and FYNNEI. The V and J ends lost 10 bases and 11 bases respectively, with 8 bases between them. The CDR3 sequence: CATSPYTF. The CDR3 nucleotides read TGTGCCACCTCTCCTTACACCTTC.

This chain uses TRBV10-2 with TRBJ2-7; D is perhaps TRBD1 (5 bases). The CDR3 extends over 15 amino acids. The germline V gene encodes CDR1 WSHSY and CDR2 SAAADI. With 2 bases removed from V and 2 bases from J, the gap between germline ends came to 13 bases. CDR3 in amino acids: CASSEPNRYPYEQYF. The CDR3 bases are TGCGCCAGCAGTGAGCCTAACAGGTATCCCTACGAGCAGTACTTC.

The rearrangement uses TRBV4-1 and TRBJ2-3; 8 bases are a match to TRBD2. Trimming cost V 3 bases and J 1 base; bases outside gene matches: 6. This CDR3 is 16 amino acids long. Germline values: CDR1 MGHRA, CDR2 YSYEKL. CDR3 nucleotide sequence: TGCGCCAGCAGCCATCTTTCGGGGGGGCGCACAGATACGCAGTATTTT. The encoded protein is CASSHLSGGRTDTQYF.

This sequence joins TRBV30 and TRBJ2-5, with 8 bases fitting TRBD2. The CDR3 is made up of 14 amino acids. Germline V gene data show CDR1 as GTSNPN and CDR2 as SVGIG (reference sequence). V lost 1 base and J lost 5; bases outside the gene matches: 6. CDR3 sequence reads: CAWSAIAGRETQYF. The CDR3 DNA is TGTGCCTGGAGTGCGATAGCGGGGAGGGAGACCCAGTACTTC.

The chain is built from TRBV25-1 and TRBJ2-7; possibly TRBD1 for D (6 bases). The CDR3 loop spans 14 amino acids. V dropped 2 bases and J dropped 3 bases, with 11 bases sitting between them. Germline CDR1 reads MGHDK; CDR2 reads SYGVNS. The CDR3 region is CASSEMDRYYEQYF. For the CDR3, the DNA is TGTGCCAGCAGTGAAATGGACAGATACTACGAGCAGTACTTC.

This clone showed up just a few times. An end of the junction does not agree with germline; a read error may underlie this. This chain links TRBV2 with TRBJ1-5; D remains ambiguous. Germline CDR1 is SNHLY and CDR2 is FYNNEI. The CDR3 consists of 13 residues. The CDR3 here is CASTENSNQPQHF. The CDR3 region has the DNA TGTGCCAGCACTGAAAATAGCAATCAGCCCCAGCATTTT.

This clone showed up just once. The V call is TRBV5-4, the J call TRBJ1-2; D remains ambiguous. Germline CDR1 SGHNT, CDR2 YYREEE (reference sequence). Deletions cut 0 bases from V and 2 bases from J, with 8 bases between. This CDR3 region has 14 residues. The CDR3 region has the DNA TGTGCCAGCAGCTTGGGCATGAGCAACTATGGCTACACCTTC. This translates into CASSLGMSNYGYTF.

The V and J genes are TRBV30 and TRBJ1-2; D uncertain. V shed 1 base and J shed 4 bases, with 10 bases lying between them. The CDR3 sequence is 13 residues long. CDR1 is GTSNPN and CDR2 is SVGIG in the germline V gene (reference sequence). The CDR3 region has the DNA TGTGCCTGGAGTGAGAGGAGTTCCTATGGCTACACCTTC. Its protein is CAWSERSSYGYTF.

This clone has just a few counts. V is TRBV2 and J is TRBJ2-2, with TRBD1 matching 7 bases. The V gene end was trimmed by 8 bases and the J gene end by 1 base; junction bases not matched to a gene: 10. In germline, CDR1 is SNHLY, CDR2 FYNNEI. This CDR3 comprises 16 residues. The CDR3 region is CASEGPGTENTGELFF. DNA of the CDR3: TGTGCCAGCGAGGGGCCGGGGACAGAGAACACCGGGGAGCTGTTTTTT.

The CDR3 DNA reads TGTGCCAGTAGTATTGGAGGGACGGGCAATCAGCCCCAGCATTTT. Amino acid sequence: CASSIGGTGNQPQHF. V gene TRBV19 combines with J gene TRBJ1-5, with D possibly TRBD1 on 5 matching bases. The CDR3 has 15 residues. The V gene's germline CDR1 is LNHDA and CDR2 SQIVND (reference sequence). Trimming removed 3 bases from V and 2 bases from J, with 11 bases in between.

Only one count was recorded for this clone. J is TRBJ1-5 and V is TRBV30; possibly TRBD1 for D (5 bases). The germline V gene has CDR1 GTSNPN and CDR2 SVGIG (reference sequence). This CDR3 is 13 amino acids long. Trimming cost V 1 base and J 6 bases, with 10 bases left between them. CDR3 residues: CAWSERGLQPQHF. The CDR3 DNA sequence: TGTGCCTGGAGTGAGAGGGGACTTCAGCCCCAGCATTTT.